This TCR beta chain was documented in a study of blood T cell repertoires in COVID-19. Study context: The United States, Italy and Spain were the sources of the acute and convalescent COVID-19 samples. In each case, the material was cDNA or gDNA derived from T cells, B-cell-depleted T cells, or PBMCs.

Per the study methods: Reference gene primers were amplified, and this amplification served to estimate nucleated cell counts. The protocol was immunoSEQ multiplex PCR, while the TCRdb copy is restricted to in-frame clones and leaves out a portion. V, J and clone size are those of that table, while D and trimming were read from the DNA. The sample has under 60,000 clones; roughly nine tenths are singletons. The sample taken for sequencing was peripheral blood. The TCR sequence derives from a man aged 60-69 years with acute or convalescent COVID-19.

CDR3 sequence (DNA): TGTGCTAGTGCTCAGCCGGGACAGGGGACCGGGGAGCTGTTTTTT. The encoded protein is CASAQPGQGTGELFF. This chain joins TRBV12-5 and TRBJ2-2; 10 nucleotides agree with TRBD1. V was pared by 7 bases and J by 5 bases, with 7 bases of the junction left unmatched. CDR3 length: 15 amino acids. Germline CDR1 LGHNT, CDR2 FRNRAP.